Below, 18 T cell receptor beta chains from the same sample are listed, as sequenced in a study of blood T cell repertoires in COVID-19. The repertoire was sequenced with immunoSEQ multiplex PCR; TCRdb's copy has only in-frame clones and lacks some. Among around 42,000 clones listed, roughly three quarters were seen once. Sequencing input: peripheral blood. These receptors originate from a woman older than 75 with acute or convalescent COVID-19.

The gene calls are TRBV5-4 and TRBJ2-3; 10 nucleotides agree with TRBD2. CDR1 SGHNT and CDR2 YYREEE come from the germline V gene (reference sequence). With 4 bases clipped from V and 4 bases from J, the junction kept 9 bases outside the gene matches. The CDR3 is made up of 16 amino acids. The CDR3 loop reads CASSPSAGGVADTQYF. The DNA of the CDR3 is TGTGCCAGCAGCCCATCAGCGGGAGGGGTCGCAGATACGCAGTATTTT.

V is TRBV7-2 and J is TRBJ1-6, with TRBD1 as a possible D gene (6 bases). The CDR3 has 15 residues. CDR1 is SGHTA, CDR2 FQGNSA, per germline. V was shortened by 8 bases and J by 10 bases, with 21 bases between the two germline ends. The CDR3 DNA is TGTGCCAGCTTTGGGGGGGCGAGCGACAACTCACCCCTCCACTTT. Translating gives CASFGGASDNSPLHF.

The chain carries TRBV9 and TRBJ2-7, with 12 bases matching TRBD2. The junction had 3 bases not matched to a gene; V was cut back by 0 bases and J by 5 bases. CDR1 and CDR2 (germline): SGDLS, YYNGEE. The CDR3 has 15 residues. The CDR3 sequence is CASSVGLAGEHEQYF. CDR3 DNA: TGTGCCAGCAGCGTAGGACTAGCGGGAGAACACGAGCAGTACTTC.

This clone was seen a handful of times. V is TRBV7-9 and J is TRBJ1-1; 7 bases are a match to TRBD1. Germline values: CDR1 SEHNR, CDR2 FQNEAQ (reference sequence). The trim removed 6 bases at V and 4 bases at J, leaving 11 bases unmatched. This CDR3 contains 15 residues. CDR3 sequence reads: CASRTKDRLGTEAFF. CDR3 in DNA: TGTGCCAGCAGGACCAAGGACAGGTTGGGCACTGAAGCTTTCTTT.

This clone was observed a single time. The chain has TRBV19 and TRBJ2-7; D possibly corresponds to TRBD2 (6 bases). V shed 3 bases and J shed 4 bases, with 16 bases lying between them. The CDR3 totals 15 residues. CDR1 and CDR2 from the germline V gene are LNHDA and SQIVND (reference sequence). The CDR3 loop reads CASSIGTGLIYEQYF. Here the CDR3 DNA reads TGTGCCAGTAGTATCGGGACGGGACTCATATACGAGCAGTACTTC.

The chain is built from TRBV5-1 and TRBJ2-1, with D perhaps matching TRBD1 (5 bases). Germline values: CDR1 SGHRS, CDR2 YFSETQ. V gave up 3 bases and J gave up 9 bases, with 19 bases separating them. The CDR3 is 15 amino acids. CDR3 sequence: CASSSTIGDSAEQFF. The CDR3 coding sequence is TGCGCCAGCAGCTCAACTATAGGGGATTCGGCTGAGCAGTTCTTC.

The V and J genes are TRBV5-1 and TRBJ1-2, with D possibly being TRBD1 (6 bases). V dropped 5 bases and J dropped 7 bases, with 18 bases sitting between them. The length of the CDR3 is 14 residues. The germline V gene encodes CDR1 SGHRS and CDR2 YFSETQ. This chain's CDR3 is CASRRNRELFGYTF. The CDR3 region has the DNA TGCGCCAGCAGGAGAAACAGGGAATTGTTTGGCTACACCTTC.

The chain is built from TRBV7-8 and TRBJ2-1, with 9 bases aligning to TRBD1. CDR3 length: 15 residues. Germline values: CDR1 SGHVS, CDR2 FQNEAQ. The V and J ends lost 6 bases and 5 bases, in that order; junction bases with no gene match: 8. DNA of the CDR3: TGTGCCAGCAGGATTCCGGGACAGGGCAACAATGAGCAGTTCTTC. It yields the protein CASRIPGQGNNEQFF. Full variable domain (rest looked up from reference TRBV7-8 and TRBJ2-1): GAGVSQSPRYKVAKRGQDVALRCDPISGHVSLFWYQQALGQGPEFLTYFQNEAQLDKSGLPSDRFFAERPEGSVSTLKIQRTQQEDSAVYLCASRIPGQGNNEQFFGPGTRLTVL.

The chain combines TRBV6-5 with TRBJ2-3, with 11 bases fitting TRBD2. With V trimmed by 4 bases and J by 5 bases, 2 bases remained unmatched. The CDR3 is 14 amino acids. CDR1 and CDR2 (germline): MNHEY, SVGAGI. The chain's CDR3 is CASSLGLAGDTQYF. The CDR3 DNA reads TGTGCCAGCAGTTTAGGACTAGCGGGAGATACGCAGTATTTT.

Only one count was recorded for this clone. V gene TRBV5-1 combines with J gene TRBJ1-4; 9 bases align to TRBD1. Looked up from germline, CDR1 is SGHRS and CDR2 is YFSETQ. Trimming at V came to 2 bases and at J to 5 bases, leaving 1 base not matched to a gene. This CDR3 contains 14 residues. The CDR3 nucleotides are TGCGCCAGCAGCTTCGGGACAGGGAATGAAAAACTGTTTTTT. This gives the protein CASSFGTGNEKLFF. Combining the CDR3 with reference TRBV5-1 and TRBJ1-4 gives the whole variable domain KAGVTQTPRYLIKTRGQQVTLSCSPISGHRSVSWYQQTPGQGLQFLFEYFSETQRNKGNFPGRFSGRQFSNSRSEMNVSTLELGDSALYLCASSFGTGNEKLFFGSGTQLSVL.

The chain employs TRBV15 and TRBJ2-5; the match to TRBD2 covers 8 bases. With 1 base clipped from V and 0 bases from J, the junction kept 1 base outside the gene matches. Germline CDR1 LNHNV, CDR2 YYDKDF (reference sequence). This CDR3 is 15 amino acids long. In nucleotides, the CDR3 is TGTGCCACCAGCAGAGCGGGAGGGTACCAAGAGACCCAGTACTTC. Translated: CATSRAGGYQETQYF.

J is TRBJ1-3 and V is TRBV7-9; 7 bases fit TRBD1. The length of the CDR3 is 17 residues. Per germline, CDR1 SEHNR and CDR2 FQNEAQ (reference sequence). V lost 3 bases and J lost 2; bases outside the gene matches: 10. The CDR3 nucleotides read TGTGCCAGCAGCTTCGCCATTTCACAGGGGACTGGAAACACCATATATTTT. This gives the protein CASSFAISQGTGNTIYF. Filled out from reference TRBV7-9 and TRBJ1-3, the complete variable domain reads DTGVSQNPRHKITKRGQNVTFRCDPISEHNRLYWYRQTLGQGPEFLTYFQNEAQLEKSRLLSDRFSAERPKGSFSTLEIQRTEQGDSAMYLCASSFAISQGTGNTIYFGEGSWLTVV.

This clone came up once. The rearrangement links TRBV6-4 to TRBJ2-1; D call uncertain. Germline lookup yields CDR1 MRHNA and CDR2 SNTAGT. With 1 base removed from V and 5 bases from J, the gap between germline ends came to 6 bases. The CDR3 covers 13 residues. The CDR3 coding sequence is TGTGCCAGCAGTGACTTGTCAAACAATGAGCAGTTCTTC. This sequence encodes CASSDLSNNEQFF.

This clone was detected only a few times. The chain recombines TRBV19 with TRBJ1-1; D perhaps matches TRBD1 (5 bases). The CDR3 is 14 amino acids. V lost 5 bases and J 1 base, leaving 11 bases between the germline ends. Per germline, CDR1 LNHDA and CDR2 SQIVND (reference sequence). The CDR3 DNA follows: TGTGCCAGTAGTTTTAGGGGAAGGAACACTGAAGCTTTCTTT. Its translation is CASSFRGRNTEAFF.

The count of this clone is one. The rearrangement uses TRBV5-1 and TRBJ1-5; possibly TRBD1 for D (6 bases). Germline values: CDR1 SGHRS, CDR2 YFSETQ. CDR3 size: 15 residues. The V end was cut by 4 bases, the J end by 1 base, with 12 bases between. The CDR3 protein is CASSPGTTSNQPQHF. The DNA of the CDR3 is TGCGCCAGCAGCCCCGGGACAACCAGCAATCAGCCCCAGCATTTT. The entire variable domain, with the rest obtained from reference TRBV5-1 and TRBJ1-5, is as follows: KAGVTQTPRYLIKTRGQQVTLSCSPISGHRSVSWYQQTPGQGLQFLFEYFSETQRNKGNFPGRFSGRQFSNSRSEMNVSTLELGDSALYLCASSPGTTSNQPQHFGDGTRLSIL.

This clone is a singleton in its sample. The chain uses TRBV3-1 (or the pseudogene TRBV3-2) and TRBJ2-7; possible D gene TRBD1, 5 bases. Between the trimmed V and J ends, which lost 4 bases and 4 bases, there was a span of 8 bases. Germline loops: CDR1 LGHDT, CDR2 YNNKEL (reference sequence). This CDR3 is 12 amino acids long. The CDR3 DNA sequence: TGTGCCAGCAGCCTGGGGCTATACGAGCAGTACTTC. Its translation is CASSLGLYEQYF.

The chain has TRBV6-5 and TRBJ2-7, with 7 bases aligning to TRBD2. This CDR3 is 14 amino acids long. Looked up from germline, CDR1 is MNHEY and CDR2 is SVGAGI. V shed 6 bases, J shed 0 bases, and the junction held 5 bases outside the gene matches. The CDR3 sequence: CASRRAGNSYEQYF. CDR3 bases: TGTGCCAGCAGAAGAGCGGGAAACTCCTACGAGCAGTACTTC.

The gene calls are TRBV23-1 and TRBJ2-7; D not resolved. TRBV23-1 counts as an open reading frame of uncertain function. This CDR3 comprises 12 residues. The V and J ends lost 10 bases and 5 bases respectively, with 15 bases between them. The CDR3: CAIPGFKHEQYF. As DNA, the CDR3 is TGCGCCATACCGGGTTTTAAGCACGAGCAGTACTTC.